This T cell receptor beta chain was sequenced during a study of control samples from healthy donors and cancer patients. This CDR3 has 15 residues. The V end was cut by 6 bases, the J end by 8 bases, with 22 bases between. Germline CDR1 is MRHNA and CDR2 is SNTAGT. Measured with immunoSEQ multiplex PCR; TCRdb has only the in-frame clones, and not every one. The top ten hold about 10% of the sample, which has about 44,000 clones, approximately 89% seen once. This sequence was found in a woman in her fifties or sixties with lung cancer. The rearrangement joins TRBV6-4 to TRBJ1-2; TRBD1 is a possible D gene (6 bases). Sequencing was performed on PBMCs. Written as DNA, the CDR3 is TGTGCCAGCAGCCCAGAAGGCGGGGGGCTGTACGGCTACACCTTC. Amino acids: CASSPEGGGLYGYTF.